These 24 T cell receptor beta chains were all obtained from the same sample, sequenced in a study of blood T cell repertoires in COVID-19. Sequencing used immunoSEQ multiplex PCR; TCRdb keeps in-frame clones, though not all of them. The sample has 150,000 or so clones, 86% seen once; the top ten hold roughly 7%. Sequenced input: peripheral blood. These receptors originate from a man aged 45 to 65 with active or convalescent COVID-19.

This chain uses TRBV7-9 with TRBJ2-7; 9 bases fit TRBD1. This CDR3 has 13 amino acids. The germline V gene has CDR1 SEHNR and CDR2 FQNEAQ (reference sequence). V trimming: 3 bases; J trimming: 7 bases; junction bases outside the gene matches: 4. This chain's CDR3 is CASSFTGGWEQYF. The CDR3 region has the DNA TGTGCCAGCAGCTTCACAGGGGGCTGGGAGCAGTACTTC.

This clone occurred once. V and J are TRBV29-1 and TRBJ2-3; 7 bases map to TRBD1. There are 16 residues in the CDR3. CDR1 and CDR2 from the germline V gene are SQVTM and ANQGSEA. Trimming removed 3 bases from V and 0 bases from J; junction bases left unmatched: 9. The CDR3 DNA reads TGCAGCGTTGACGCCCGACAGGGAAAGAGCACAGATACGCAGTATTTT. Its translation: CSVDARQGKSTDTQYF.

V usage is TRBV5-4 and J usage is TRBJ1-1, with D perhaps matching TRBD1 (6 bases). The CDR3 loop spans 11 amino acids. V gave up 3 bases and J gave up 6 bases, with 6 bases separating them. From germline, CDR1 is SGHNT and CDR2 YYREEE (reference sequence). CDR3 in DNA: TGTGCCAGCAGCTCAGGGGCTGAAGCTTTCTTT. Its protein product is CASSSGAEAFF.

The V and J genes are TRBV6-4 and TRBJ1-3; D gene uncertain. The CDR3 loop spans 17 amino acids. With 0 bases removed from V and 0 bases from J, the gap between germline ends came to 12 bases. CDR1 MRHNA and CDR2 SNTAGT come from the germline V gene. CDR3 DNA sequence: TGTGCCAGCAGTGACTCGAAGAGTCGGGGCTCTGGAAACACCATATATTTT. Its translation: CASSDSKSRGSGNTIYF.

The chain is built from TRBV7-8 and TRBJ2-5; D possibly matches TRBD1 or TRBD2 (5 bases each). Trimming stripped 5 bases from V and 7 bases from J, with 17 bases between. The CDR3 has 14 amino acids. Looked up from germline, CDR1 is SGHVS and CDR2 is FQNEAQ. DNA of the CDR3: TGTGCCAGCAGCCTAGGAGGTAGTGGGGCGACCCAGTACTTC. It yields the protein CASSLGGSGATQYF.

The chain uses TRBV5-8 and TRBJ2-7; 10 bases align to TRBD2. The CDR3 length is 14 residues. The germline gives CDR1 SGHTS, CDR2 YDEGEE. J was trimmed by 5 bases and V by 6 bases; bases with no gene match: 8. DNA for the CDR3: TGTGCCAGCAACCGGAGGCTAGCGGGAGACGAGCAGTACTTC. Translating it yields CASNRRLAGDEQYF.

The genes are TRBV3-1 (or the pseudogene TRBV3-2) and TRBJ2-1; 13 bases are a match to TRBD2. V dropped 0 bases and J dropped 15; count of bases not matched to a gene: 14. This CDR3 has 17 amino acids. CDR1 is LGHDT and CDR2 is YNNKEL in the germline V gene (reference sequence). This CDR3 reads CASSQDQGRTSGSTPFF. The CDR3 DNA follows: TGTGCCAGCAGCCAAGATCAGGGACGGACTAGCGGGAGCACCCCGTTCTTC.

The chain couples TRBV7-8 to TRBJ1-5, with 7 bases that match TRBD1. This CDR3 is 18 amino acids long. Germline-derived CDR1 and CDR2 are SGHVS and FQNEAQ. Losses at the gene ends were 5 bases for V and 0 bases for J; bases not matched to a gene: 13. CDR3 nucleotides: TGTGCCAGCAGCCTATTTAGGGACAGCCGATATAGCAATCAGCCCCAGCATTTT. Translated, it gives CASSLFRDSRYSNQPQHF.

This clone was seen more than once but under ten times. The V gene is TRBV12-3 or TRBV12-4, the J gene TRBJ1-1; no reliable D call. The CDR3 sequence is 13 residues long. Trimming removed 6 bases from V and 0 bases from J, with 8 bases in between. CDR3 in DNA: TGTGCCAGCAGCACGACATTGAACACTGAAGCTTTCTTT. The encoded protein is CASSTTLNTEAFF.

In regard to this clone: A junction boundary mismatches the germline segment, possibly from a read error. DNA of the CDR3: TGTGCCAGCAGTGAAGGGACTAGGGCTGGGCTCATCCACTTC. Its protein is CASSEGTRAGLIHF. The chain recombines TRBV2 with TRBJ2-7, with 7 bases fitting TRBD2. Germline V gene sequence: CDR1 SNHLY, CDR2 FYNNEI. This CDR3 is 14 amino acids long. The variable domain in full, with the rest retrieved from reference TRBV2 and TRBJ2-7, is EPEVTQTPSHQVTQMGQEVILRCVPISNHLYFYWYRQILGQKVEFLVSFYNNEISEKSEIFDDQFSVERPDGSNFTLKIRSTKLEDSAMYFCASSEGTRAGLIHFGPGTRLTVT.

V and J are TRBV4-1 and TRBJ2-7; 8 bases are shared with TRBD1. In germline, CDR1 is MGHRA, CDR2 YSYEKL. The junction had 6 bases not matched to a gene; V was cut back by 0 bases and J by 2 bases. The CDR3 sequence is 16 residues long. In DNA form, the CDR3 reads TGCGCCAGCAGCCAAGAAACAGGGGGAAGAACCTACGAGCAGTACTTC. Residues: CASSQETGGRTYEQYF.

V is TRBV28 and J is TRBJ2-7, with 7 bases that match TRBD1. Germline V gene sequence: CDR1 MDHEN, CDR2 SYDVKM. CDR3 length: 12 residues. J gave up 6 bases and V 7 bases, and 6 bases lay outside the gene matches. CDR3 sequence reads: CASNIQGSEQYF. In DNA, the CDR3 is TGTGCCAGCAACATACAGGGGTCCGAGCAGTACTTC.

CDR3 nucleotides: TGTGCCAGCTCACCACCGTTAGAACTAGCGGGCTCCTACGAGCAGTACTTC. The encoded protein is CASSPPLELAGSYEQYF. The chain couples TRBV18 to TRBJ2-7; 9 nucleotides align to TRBD2. The germline V gene encodes CDR1 KGHSH and CDR2 LQKENI. With V trimmed by 0 bases and J by 0 bases, 6 bases remained unmatched. The CDR3 runs 17 residues.

This chain uses TRBV6-5 with TRBJ1-2; D not certain. V lost 6 bases and J lost 1, with 9 bases in between. The V gene's germline CDR1 is MNHEY and CDR2 SVGAGI. The CDR3 extends over 13 amino acids. The CDR3 region is CASRRGINYGYTF. The CDR3 region has the DNA TGTGCCAGCAGAAGAGGGATTAACTATGGCTACACCTTC.

The chain uses TRBV4-1 and TRBJ1-3; D gene unclear. Trimming removed 3 bases from V and 0 bases from J, with 9 bases in between. CDR3 length equals 15 residues. Looked up from germline, CDR1 is MGHRA and CDR2 is YSYEKL. CDR3 region: CASSQNLASGNTIYF. The CDR3, as DNA: TGCGCCAGCAGCCAGAACTTAGCCTCTGGAAACACCATATATTTT.

The chain has TRBV5-1 and TRBJ1-2; D is unresolved. V was cut by 3 bases and J by 8 bases, with 14 bases left in between. Germline assignment: CDR1 SGHRS and CDR2 YFSETQ. The CDR3 is 13 residues long. The CDR3 loop is CASSSPGEDGYTF. As DNA, the CDR3 is TGCGCCAGCAGCTCACCCGGGGAGGACGGCTACACCTTC.

The chain links TRBV24-1 to TRBJ2-4; D unclear. This CDR3 contains 17 residues. CDR1 and CDR2 from the germline V gene are KGHDR and SFDVKD. The germline V and J ends were trimmed by 4 bases and 0 bases, with 15 bases remaining between them. The CDR3 DNA reads as TGTGCCACCAGTGACCCAAGCACTGAGATAGCCAAAAACATTCAGTACTTC. Its translation: CATSDPSTEIAKNIQYF.

The V and J genes are TRBV5-4 and TRBJ2-7, with 7 bases aligning to TRBD2. Looked up from germline, CDR1 is SGHNT and CDR2 is YYREEE (reference sequence). V trimming: 5 bases; J trimming: 0 bases; junction bases outside the gene matches: 5. The CDR3 contains 14 residues. This CDR3 reads CASSPGTTSYEQYF. In nucleotides, the CDR3 is TGTGCCAGCAGTCCCGGGACTACCTCCTACGAGCAGTACTTC.

CDR3 sequence: CASSRGLAESTDTQYF. The DNA of the CDR3 is TGCGCCAGCAGCAGGGGACTAGCGGAGAGCACAGATACGCAGTATTTT. V is TRBV5-1 and J is TRBJ2-3; TRBD2 matches 11 bases. Losses at the gene ends were 4 bases for V and 0 bases for J; bases not matched to a gene: 4. Germline lookup yields CDR1 SGHRS and CDR2 YFSETQ. The CDR3 runs 16 residues.

The chain recombines TRBV24-1 with TRBJ2-3; 13 nucleotides match TRBD2. This CDR3 contains 18 residues. V lost 6 bases and J lost 3; bases outside the gene matches: 11. Germline V gene sequence: CDR1 KGHDR, CDR2 SFDVKD. CDR3 nucleotides: TGTGCCACCAGTTTCCGGACTAGCGGGAGATCGGGGACAGATACGCAGTATTTT. Residues: CATSFRTSGRSGTDTQYF.

This chain connects TRBV6-6 to TRBJ2-7; D is unclear. The CDR3 totals 11 residues. Germline V CDR1 and CDR2: MNHNY, SVGAGI (reference sequence). V shed 7 bases and J shed 3 bases, with 7 bases lying between them. CDR3 region: CASTTGYEQYF. CDR3 DNA: TGTGCCAGCACCACCGGCTACGAGCAGTACTTC.

The gene calls are TRBV7-8 and TRBJ1-5; 8 bases match TRBD1. Germline V gene data show CDR1 as SGHVS and CDR2 as FQNEAQ. This CDR3 is 15 amino acids long. Losses at the gene ends were 4 bases for V and 6 bases for J; bases not matched to a gene: 8. The CDR3 spells CASSSTDREGQPQHF. In DNA form, the CDR3 reads TGTGCCAGCAGCTCTACGGACAGGGAGGGTCAGCCCCAGCATTTT.

This chain joins TRBV7-3 and TRBJ2-2; 10 nucleotides align to TRBD2. The CDR3 is 17 amino acids. V gave up 2 bases and J gave up 2 bases; unmatched junction bases: 5. CDR1 SGHTA and CDR2 FQGTGA come from the germline V gene. DNA for the CDR3: TGTGCCAGCAGCTTAGCTAGCGGGGGACTTAACACCGGGGAGCTGTTTTTT. The encoded protein is CASSLASGGLNTGELFF.

This clone was detected only once. This chain links TRBV9 with TRBJ2-3, with 8 bases aligning to TRBD2. There are 15 residues in the CDR3. Germline V CDR1 and CDR2: SGDLS, YYNGEE. V was pared by 2 bases and J by 2 bases, with 4 bases of the junction left unmatched. Here the CDR3 DNA reads TGTGCCAGCAGCGTCCGGGGGGGGCCCACAGATACGCAGTATTTT. It specifies CASSVRGGPTDTQYF.